The source of this T cell receptor (beta chain) is a study of regulatory T cells in long-lasting Graves disease. Time point indicated: persistent/refractory GD, antithyroid drugs over 5 years with positive TRAb. Isolated PBMC RNA provided the starting material for the TCR library. Into tubes containing EDTA, about 9 milliliters of peripheral blood were drawn. Germline CDR1 is LNHDA and CDR2 is SQIVND (reference sequence). The CDR3 consists of 17 residues. V lost 0 bases and J lost 0; bases outside the gene matches: 5. According to the study, TCR beta libraries were built with iRepertoire HTBI primers and CDR3-region Arm-PCR. In the study's own analysis: Detected in the samples were approximately 58 TRBV and about 15 TRBJ segments. TCRdb re-derived calls from the multiplex PCR reads in MiXCR, one entry per CDR3 protein. TCRdb assigned the V and J calls; the authors' analysis was not used. Counted here are hundreds of thousands of distinct CDR3 sequences, 25% to 35% occurring once; the ten biggest clones make up about 40%.

The sample was peripheral blood mononuclear cells (PBMCs), taken when the disease was refractory, from a patient treated with antithyroid drugs. The J gene is TRBJ2-1, the V gene TRBV19, with TRBD2 identical over 7 bases. The receptor's source is a female donor with Graves disease. In DNA, the CDR3 is TGTGCCAGTAGTATAGACCGGGAGGTCTCCTCCTACAATGAGCAGTTCTTC. It translates to CASSIDREVSSYNEQFF.